The 3 T cell receptor beta chains given below trace back to one sample, sequenced in a study of identical twins. TCRdb processed the 5' RACE reads anew with MiXCR; each CDR3 protein has one entry. The sample shows 520,000 or so distinct CDR3 sequences, under 25% of them seen only once. Separately, the same data were catalogued under a study of T cells expressing NK-cell markers.

The sequencing sample was made of CD4+ T cells sorted from blood. These receptor sequences come from a woman younger than 35 in good health.

The J gene is TRBJ2-2, the V gene TRBV20-1, with TRBD2 matching over 9 bases. The CDR3 length is 14 residues. Germline trimming cut 5 bases from V and 4 bases from J; bases unmatched to any gene: 5. The germline CDR1 and CDR2 sequences are DFQATT and SNEGSKA (reference sequence). This CDR3 reads CSARLAGPTGELFF. CDR3 bases: TGCAGTGCTCGTCTAGCGGGACCCACCGGGGAGCTGTTTTTT.

This clonotype turned up a few times. The chain links TRBV7-3 to TRBJ1-2, with 8 positions matching TRBD1. J lost 4 bases, V lost 5 bases, and 6 bases had no gene match. The CDR3 has 14 residues. Germline CDR1 reads SGHTA; CDR2 reads FQGTGA. The CDR3 DNA is TGTGCCAGCAGCCAAATGGGACAGGTCTATGGCTACACCTTC. This gives the protein CASSQMGQVYGYTF.

This clonotype was observed at least ten times. The genes are TRBV9 and TRBJ2-5; 12 bases agree with TRBD2. Per germline, CDR1 SGDLS and CDR2 YYNGEE. After removal of 0 bases from V and 2 bases from J, the junction contained 2 bases not matched to a gene. This CDR3 contains 16 residues. The CDR3 loop is CASSVGLAGGQETQYF. The CDR3 bases are TGTGCCAGCAGCGTAGGGCTAGCGGGAGGGCAAGAGACCCAGTACTTC.